Detailed here is one T cell receptor (beta chain). This sample stems from a study of blood T cell repertoires in COVID-19. For the study at large: Acute and convalescent COVID-19 samples came from the United States, Italy and Spain.

Clones were read by immunoSEQ multiplex PCR, and TCRdb kept only the in-frame ones, dropping some. The sample lists around 310,000 clones; 80% to 95% were seen once. It was during active infection that Seattle patients were enrolled and then longitudinally followed. The CDR3 extends over 18 amino acids. Between the trimmed V and J ends, which lost 1 base and 0 bases, there was a span of 16 bases. The germline CDR1 and CDR2 sequences are SGHTA and FQGTGA. The chain employs TRBV7-3 and TRBJ2-1; D perhaps matches TRBD2 (5 bases). The sequence was obtained from a woman in her thirties with COVID-19, enrolled during active disease. Sequenced material: peripheral blood. CDR3 nucleotides: TGTGCCAGCAGCTTAAAGGCGGTCCGGAGGAGCTCCTACAATGAGCAGTTCTTC. This sequence encodes CASSLKAVRRSSYNEQFF.